These 16 T cell receptor beta chains originate from one sample sequenced in a study of tumor and adjacent non-tumor tissue in lung cancer. TCRbeta libraries were built with three rounds of nested PCR, modified from ARM-PCR. Each CDR3 protein is one row after TCRdb ran MiXCR on the multiplex PCR reads. The table has 40,000 to 50,000 distinct CDR3 sequences, more than 55% seen once. RNA was extracted from bulk tissue without any cell sorting. This non-tumor lung sample came from over 3 cm beyond the tumor edge. Sample: distant non-tumor lung tissue. These receptors originate from a woman aged 65 to 85 with non-small cell lung cancer.

Comments on this clonotype: A read error may explain this, as a much larger clone is one base away. The rearrangement uses TRBV20-1 and TRBJ2-1, with 8 bases fitting TRBD2. CDR1 DFQATT and CDR2 SNEGSKA come from the germline V gene (reference sequence). The CDR3 sequence is 13 residues long. The CDR3 region is CGANLAGYNEQFF. The DNA for the CDR3 is TGCGGTGCAAACTTAGCGGGGTACAATGAGCAGTTCTTC.

This clonotype was counted once. The junction does not match germline at one end; this may be a read error. The chain links TRBV4-1 to TRBJ2-3, with 9 bases lining up with TRBD2. In germline, CDR1 is MGHRA, CDR2 YSYEKL. The CDR3 has 17 amino acids. The CDR3 protein is CTSSQAGLAGATDTQYF. As DNA, the CDR3 is TGCACCAGCAGCCAAGCGGGATTAGCGGGGGCCACAGATACGCAGTATTTT.

This clonotype was found a few times. This sequence may be a read error, since a much larger clone differs from it by one base. This chain links TRBV10-3 with TRBJ1-1; TRBD1 might be the D (6 bases). Germline CDR1 and CDR2: ENHRY and SYGVKD. The CDR3 runs to 11 residues. For the CDR3, the DNA is TGTGCCATGAGTGAGGGCGGACAGGCTTTCTTT. Protein sequence: CAMSEGGQAFF.

To note about this clonotype: A read error may be the cause here, since a much bigger clone is one base away. The chain uses TRBV30 and TRBJ2-3; D remains ambiguous. Looked up from germline, CDR1 is GTSNPN and CDR2 is SVGIG (reference sequence). The CDR3 has 14 residues. The CDR3 DNA follows: TGTGCCTGGAGTGTACATCAGGTAGTAGATACGCACTATTTT. This codes for CAWSVHQVVDTHYF.

This clonotype showed up many times. The chain uses TRBV5-4 and TRBJ1-3; D unresolved. Per germline, CDR1 SGHNT and CDR2 YYREEE (reference sequence). This CDR3 region has 15 residues. V was cut by 4 bases and J by 0 bases, with 11 bases left in between. CDR3 bases: TGTGCCAGCAGCCTGACATCAACCTCTGGAAACACCATATATTTT. The encoded protein is CASSLTSTSGNTIYF.

This chain uses TRBV5-4 with TRBJ2-2, with D perhaps TRBD1 or TRBD2 (5 bases each). The germline gives CDR1 SGHNT, CDR2 YYREEE (reference sequence). The length of the CDR3 is 17 residues. Trimming left V 4 bases short and J 4 bases short, with 20 bases between. The CDR3 DNA follows: TGTGCCAGCAGCCCTAACGCCGGGACGGGGAGCACCGGGGAGCTGTTTTTT. Its translation: CASSPNAGTGSTGELFF.

As to this clonotype: A read error may account for a junction end that differs from germline. This chain connects TRBV11-1 to TRBJ2-1, with D tentatively TRBD2 (6 bases). The CDR3 runs to 16 residues. Germline V lookup: CDR1 SGHAT, CDR2 FQDESV (reference sequence). CDR3 sequence (DNA): TGTGCCAGCGGCTTAGCCCAAGCGGGCCTGTACGATGAGCAGTTCTTC. This sequence encodes CASGLAQAGLYDEQFF.

This clonotype was recorded at least ten times. The J gene is TRBJ2-5, the V gene TRBV5-4, with 9 positions matching TRBD2. This CDR3 region has 15 residues. Trimming at V came to 3 bases and at J to 3 bases, leaving 6 bases not matched to a gene. From germline, CDR1 is SGHNT and CDR2 YYREEE (reference sequence). The CDR3 protein is CASSSSSGTKETQYF. The CDR3 nucleotides read TGTGCCAGCAGCTCGTCTAGCGGGACGAAAGAGACCCAGTACTTC. Drawing the rest from reference TRBV5-4 and TRBJ2-5, the complete variable domain is ETGVTQSPTHLIKTRGQQVTLRCSSQSGHNTVSWYQQALGQGPQFIFQYYREEENGRGNFPPRFSGLQFPNYSSELNVNALELDDSALYLCASSSSSGTKETQYFGPGTRLLVL.

As to this clonotype: One end of the junction varies from germline; a read error may be responsible. The chain joins TRBV10-3 to TRBJ2-2; 11 positions agree with TRBD2. Looked up from germline, CDR1 is ENHRY and CDR2 is SYGVKD. The CDR3 has 14 residues. The CDR3 DNA is TGTGCCATCAGGAGGACTAGCGGGCCCGGGGAGCGGTTTTTT. Translation: CAIRRTSGPGERFF.

In regard to this clonotype: A junction boundary mismatches the germline segment, possibly from a read error. The chain couples TRBV4-1 to TRBJ2-7; D gene uncertain. The CDR3 runs to 16 residues. Germline CDR1 MGHRA, CDR2 YSYEKL. The CDR3 protein is CAISQDPYLRVYEQYF. CDR3 nucleotides: TGCGCCATCAGCCAAGACCCCTACTTACGGGTCTACGAGCAGTACTTC.

To note about this clonotype: One end of the junction varies from germline; a read error may be responsible. The CDR3 nucleotides read TGTGCCAACAGTCCCCTTCAGGGGCCGTGGATAGGGCAGCCCCAGCATTTT. This encodes CANSPLQGPWIGQPQHF. This sequence joins TRBV28 and TRBJ1-5; D might be TRBD1 (6 bases). The CDR3 extends over 17 amino acids. Germline V gives CDR1 MDHEN, CDR2 SYDVKM.

As regards this clonotype: This may be a read error, as it is one base from a much larger clone. The rearrangement uses TRBV6-1 and TRBJ2-2, with 10 bases matching TRBD2. CDR1 and CDR2 from the germline V gene are MNHNS and SASEGT. The CDR3 has 16 amino acids. The CDR3 region is CASSENLAGVSRDLFF. The CDR3 DNA reads as TGTGCCAGCAGTGAAAACCTAGCGGGAGTCTCCCGGGATCTGTTTTTT.

This clonotype has ten or more counts. The chain has TRBV20-1 and TRBJ2-3; D call uncertain. There are 14 residues in the CDR3. Germline loops: CDR1 DFQATT, CDR2 SNEGSKA (reference sequence). V was trimmed by 1 base and J by 6 bases, leaving 14 bases between them. The CDR3 DNA follows: TGCAGTGCTAGAGTCGGCCTAAAGGGCGATACGCAGTATTTT. Translating gives CSARVGLKGDTQYF.

A word on this clonotype: Its ends do not fully match the called genes, so a read error is possible. This chain links TRBV5-5 with TRBJ2-1, with 11 bases fitting TRBD1. CDR3 length: 13 residues. Germline V gene data show CDR1 as SGHKS and CDR2 as YYEKEE (reference sequence). CDR3 in DNA: TGTGTCAGCACAGGACAGGGGGCATATGAGCAGCTCTTC. Translating gives CVSTGQGAYEQLF.

Worth noting for this clonotype: An end of the junction differs from the germline gene, which may be a read error. This sequence joins TRBV29-1 and TRBJ2-1; TRBD1 or TRBD2 may be the D gene (5 bases each). The CDR3 is 13 amino acids. Germline CDR1 and CDR2: SQVTM and ANQGSEA. This chain's CDR3 is CSVKRQGLNERLF. In DNA, the CDR3 is TGCAGCGTAAAACGGCAGGGCTTAAATGAGCGGTTGTTC.

The J gene is TRBJ2-1, the V gene TRBV21-1; the DNA was not used to check the table's D call, TRBD2. TRBV21-1 is classified as a pseudogene. The CDR3 is made up of 12 amino acids. Here the CDR3 reads CTSSILAGGRFF. The CDR3 DNA follows: TGTACCAGCAGCATACTAGCGGGAGGAAGGTTCTTC.